These 14 T cell receptor beta chains were all obtained from the same sample, sequenced in a study of radiotherapy plus CTLA-4 blockade in lung cancer. The method was immunoSEQ multiplex PCR; TCRdb's version includes in-frame clones alone and lacks a portion of them. The repertoire holds about 98,000 clones, with 82% as singletons. The sample consisted of peripheral blood, taken from a patient treated with radiotherapy plus ipilimumab. These receptors were taken from a human donor with non-small cell lung cancer who had a partial response to radiotherapy plus ipilimumab.

This clone was seen only once. The V gene is TRBV11-1, the J gene TRBJ1-1, with D possibly being TRBD1 (5 bases). Trimming took off 5 bases at V and 0 bases at J, with 19 bases between the two ends. Germline loops: CDR1 SGHAT, CDR2 FQDESV (reference sequence). CDR3 length equals 17 residues. Here the CDR3 DNA reads TGTGCCAGCAGCGTAAACTCCGGGGGGAGAATGAACACTGAAGCTTTCTTT. Translation: CASSVNSGGRMNTEAFF. The full variable domain, rest sourced from reference TRBV11-1 and TRBJ1-1, is EAEVAQSPRYKITEKSQAVAFWCDPISGHATLYWYRQILGQGPELLVQFQDESVVDDSQLPKDRFSAERLKGVDSTLKIQPAELGDSAMYLCASSVNSGGRMNTEAFFGQGTRLTVV.

The sample holds a few counts of this clone. The chain uses TRBV4-2 and TRBJ1-1, with 7 bases that match TRBD1. This CDR3 is built from 13 residues. The trim removed 2 bases at V and 5 bases at J, leaving 2 bases unmatched. CDR1 LGHNA and CDR2 YNFKEQ come from the germline V gene. The CDR3 loop reads CASSQRQGTEAFF. The CDR3 DNA is TGTGCCAGCAGCCAACGACAGGGAACTGAAGCTTTCTTT.

The genes are TRBV9 and TRBJ2-1; D not resolved. Trimming removed 0 bases from V and 8 bases from J, with 6 bases in between. The CDR3 totals 12 residues. Looked up from germline, CDR1 is SGDLS and CDR2 is YYNGEE. The DNA for the CDR3 is TGTGCCAGCAGCGTAGTGAGTTATGAGCAGTTCTTC. Its protein product is CASSVVSYEQFF.

The CDR3 nucleotides read TGTGCCAGCAGTTTCCAGGTCGATATTGGCGAGCAGTACTTC. This translates into CASSFQVDIGEQYF. The chain employs TRBV27 and TRBJ2-7; D not certain. The CDR3 covers 14 residues. V lost 3 bases and J 6 bases, leaving 15 bases between the germline ends. Germline-derived CDR1 and CDR2 are MNHEY and SMNVEV (reference sequence).

V is TRBV2 and J is TRBJ2-5; D perhaps matches TRBD1 (6 bases). V gave up 6 bases and J gave up 4 bases, with 15 bases separating them. The CDR3 covers 14 residues. Germline V gene sequence: CDR1 SNHLY, CDR2 FYNNEI. The CDR3 protein is CASRTKTGVETQYF. The CDR3 bases are TGTGCCAGCAGGACGAAGACAGGAGTAGAGACCCAGTACTTC.

The V call is TRBV27, the J call TRBJ1-5; no clear D gene. V lost 2 bases, J lost 2 bases, and 7 bases lay in between. CDR3 length: 14 residues. Germline CDR1 and CDR2: MNHEY and SMNVEV (reference sequence). Here the CDR3 reads CASSLGQGNQPQHF. The CDR3 DNA is TGTGCCAGCAGTTTAGGGCAGGGCAATCAGCCCCAGCATTTT.

This chain connects TRBV2 to TRBJ2-1; 9 nucleotides align to TRBD1. There are 13 residues in the CDR3. Per the germline V gene, CDR1 is SNHLY and CDR2 is FYNNEI. V was pared by 4 bases and J by 9 bases, with 4 bases of the junction left unmatched. CDR3 DNA: TGTGCCAGCAGTGGGGGGACAGGGATTGAGCAGTTCTTC. Amino acids: CASSGGTGIEQFF. Supplemented by reference TRBV2 and TRBJ2-1, the full variable domain reads EPEVTQTPSHQVTQMGQEVILRCVPISNHLYFYWYRQILGQKVEFLVSFYNNEISEKSEIFDDQFSVERPDGSNFTLKIRSTKLEDSAMYFCASSGGTGIEQFFGPGTRLTVL.

This clone was recorded a few times. CDR3 sequence reads: CASSDDRGRPDTQYF. The CDR3 DNA follows: TGTGCCAGCAGTGACGACAGGGGGCGTCCAGATACGCAGTATTTT. The rearrangement joins TRBV2 to TRBJ2-3; TRBD1 agrees at 10 bases. The CDR3 covers 15 residues. Per the germline V gene, CDR1 is SNHLY and CDR2 is FYNNEI. The V segment lost 3 bases and the J segment 4 bases; nucleotides outside the gene matches: 4.

The chain combines TRBV5-1 with TRBJ1-1, with TRBD1 as a possible D gene (5 bases). This CDR3 has 14 residues. V shed 0 bases and J shed 1 base, with 7 bases lying between them. Germline CDR1 is SGHRS and CDR2 is YFSETQ. For the CDR3, the DNA is TGCGCCAGCAGCTTGGGACAGCCGAACACTGAAGCTTTCTTT. The encoded protein is CASSLGQPNTEAFF. The full variable domain, in which reference TRBV5-1 and TRBJ1-1 provide the parts outside the CDR3, is KAGVTQTPRYLIKTRGQQVTLSCSPISGHRSVSWYQQTPGQGLQFLFEYFSETQRNKGNFPGRFSGRQFSNSRSEMNVSTLELGDSALYLCASSLGQPNTEAFFGQGTRLTVV.

The V and J genes are TRBV21-1 and TRBJ1-5. TRBV21-1 is shown as a pseudogene. The length of the CDR3 is 14 residues. CDR3 sequence (DNA): TGTGCCAGCAGCAAGGATACGTGGCGGCAGCCCCAGCATTTT. Its protein is CASSKDTWRQPQHF.

The rearrangement uses TRBV7-2 and TRBJ2-1, with 12 bases that match TRBD2. The germline gives CDR1 SGHTA, CDR2 FQGNSA. This CDR3 is 15 amino acids long. J was trimmed by 3 bases and V by 4 bases; bases with no gene match: 1. CDR3: CASSSGLAGYNEQFF. The CDR3 nucleotides are TGTGCCAGCAGCTCGGGACTAGCGGGCTACAATGAGCAGTTCTTC.

The chain couples TRBV6-6 to TRBJ2-7, with D maybe TRBD1 (5 bases). Germline V lookup: CDR1 MNHNY, CDR2 SVGAGI (reference sequence). CDR3 size: 15 residues. V was shortened by 7 bases and J by 3 bases, with 19 bases between the two germline ends. The CDR3 sequence: CASTSTLTDIYEQYF. As DNA, the CDR3 is TGTGCCAGCACCTCGACACTGACGGACATCTACGAGCAGTACTTC.

The V gene is TRBV5-3, the J gene TRBJ2-7, with TRBD1 as a possible D gene (6 bases). TRBV5-3 is flagged as an ORF with uncertain function. Trimming cost V 4 bases and J 1 base, with 12 bases left between them. CDR3 length: 14 amino acids. Written as DNA, the CDR3 is TGTGCCAGAAGCGTCCGAAGGGGGTCCTACGAGCAGTACTTC. This gives the protein CARSVRRGSYEQYF.

V and J are TRBV27 and TRBJ1-1; D unresolved. The V end was cut by 2 bases, the J end by 6 bases, with 10 bases between. Germline V lookup: CDR1 MNHEY, CDR2 SMNVEV (reference sequence). The CDR3 contains 13 residues. This chain's CDR3 is CASSLGGLAEAFF. CDR3 in DNA: TGTGCCAGCAGTTTAGGAGGGTTGGCTGAAGCTTTCTTT.